This T cell receptor (beta chain) was captured in a study of shared clonotypes between healthy human individuals. Study observations and caveats: Only blood samples were collected, and tissue repertoires likely differ.

Worth noting for this clone: Its antigen remains unknown.

Libraries were prepared by immunoSEQ multiplex PCR; TCRdb keeps only in-frame clonotypes and omits some of them. Of roughly 2 million clones listed, roughly 94% are singletons. Positive CCR7 selection of CD45RO-negative cells yielded the naive CD8 cells, and terminally differentiated effector memory CD45RA+ cells were excluded. Every one of the donors was a Caucasian adult that lived in Nashville, Tennessee. Source material: naive CD8+ T cells sorted from blood. The clonotype originates from a man between 18 and 29 years old in good health.

CDR3 protein: CASSESANYGYTF. CDR3 sequence (DNA): TGCGCCAGCAGTGAGTCAGCGAACTATGGCTACACCTTC. V and J are TRBV10-1 and TRBJ1-2; D remains ambiguous. The CDR3 contains 13 residues. V lost 0 bases and J 2 bases, leaving 4 bases between the germline ends. Germline lookup yields CDR1 WNHNN and CDR2 SYGVQD (reference sequence).